This entry is about one TCR beta chain. It has no known antigen specificity. Within one base of it there is no much larger clone, and no base qualities were kept. This entry comes from a study of T-cell reconstitution after alpha-beta-depleted transplantation in children (dated by TCRdb to the mid-2010s). For context, the study as a whole: T-cell immune reconstitution after TCRalphabeta/CD19-depleted allogeneic hematopoietic cell transplantation in children was quantitatively tracked in the study by means of TCR repertoire profiling.

The germline ends are 20 bases apart after V is trimmed by 5 bases and J by 2 bases. For CDR1 and CDR2, the germline V gene lists SGHTA and FQGNSA. The CDR3 measures 17 amino acids from cysteine to phenylalanine. CDR3 DNA is the only sequence kept; it has 51 bases, read in frame from the first base. The treatment or condition label, as the study defines it: allogeneic hematopoietic cell transplantation with graft depleted of TCRalphabeta T cells and CD19 B cells. The transplant recipients were children given TCRalphabeta/CD19-depleted allogeneic hematopoietic cell grafts. Study-wide findings and limitations: Apparently early alphabetaT-cell count recovery about two months after transplant reportedly relied on only several hundred rapidly expanded clones derived from non-depleted graft cells. In some patients, high TCRbeta diversity at day 60 was attributed to recipient T cells and intrathymic progenitors that had survived conditioning. The frequencies of hyperexpanded clones fell over the following months, and after one year, T-cell counts and TCRbeta diversity were mostly attributed to newly produced T cells.

The library relied on PCR. Sequencing used an Illumina HiSeq 2500. TCR libraries were prepared with molecular barcoding, using unique molecular identifiers to normalize TCRbeta repertoire quantification. The public reads were run again by TCRdb, first through fastp at Q25 and then through MiXCR, and only productive beta chains were kept. Rows with a matching CDR3 protein are joined into one entry that keeps the most common DNA and genes. Here the sample has under 850,000 distinct CDR3 sequences; around 14% occur a single time. Roughly 0.77% of the sample lies in the top ten. The chain joins TRBV7-2 to TRBJ2-3, with the D gene uncertain. This sample comprised PBMCs, obtained before TCRalphabeta/CD19-depleted stem cell transplant. The clonotype was recovered from a girl aged 2 to 9 with congenital amegakaryocytic thrombocytopenia, due to receive a stem cell transplant. The DNA reads as follows: TGTGCCAGCAGCCTAGGTCGGGTAGCAGGTGTCACAGATACGCAGTATTTT. This translates into CASSLGRVAGVTDTQYF. The reference TRBV7-2 and TRBJ2-3 proteins fill in what lies around the CDR3, so the full variable domain reads GAGVSQSPSNKVTEKGKDVELRCDPISGHTALYWYRQSLGQGLEFLIYFQGNSAPDKSGLPSDRFSAERTGGSVSTLTIQRTQQEDSAVYLCASSLGRVAGVTDTQYFGPGTRLTVL.